This T cell receptor beta chain appears in the sequencing data of a study of shared clonotypes between healthy human individuals. None of the donors, who were healthy HIV-negative adults, had recently had acute infections or vaccinations. Trimming removed 5 bases from V and 5 bases from J, with 12 bases in between. Germline loops: CDR1 MGHDK, CDR2 SYGVNS. CDR3 length: 14 residues. There are many counts of this clone. Antigen unknown. Study findings and constraints: Generally, naive subsets (rather than memory subsets) showed larger estimated richness. The study drew on few donors, limiting represented genetic and exposure-history diversity.

Assay: immunoSEQ multiplex PCR; the TCRdb copy retains only in-frame clones and omits some. The data show some 1 million clones, approximately 70% seen once. The chain couples TRBV25-1 to TRBJ1-4, with unresolved D. Sequencing was done on a sample of memory CD4+ T cells sorted from blood. The subset here: CD45RA-negative fraction. This TCR was recovered from a man aged 18 to 30 in good health. CDR3 bases: TGTGCCAGCAGTCTTGGACCGATGAATGAAAAACTGTTTTTT. It codes for CASSLGPMNEKLFF.